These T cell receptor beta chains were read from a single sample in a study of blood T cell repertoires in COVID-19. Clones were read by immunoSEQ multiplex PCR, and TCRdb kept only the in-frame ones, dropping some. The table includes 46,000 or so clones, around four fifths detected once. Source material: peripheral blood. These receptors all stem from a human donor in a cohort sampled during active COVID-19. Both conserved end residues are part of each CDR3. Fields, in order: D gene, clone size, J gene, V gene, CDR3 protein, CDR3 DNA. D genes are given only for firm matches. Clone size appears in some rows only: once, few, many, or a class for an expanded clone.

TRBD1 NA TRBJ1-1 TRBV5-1 CASSSRDRGLSEAFF TGCGCCAGCAGCTCTCGGGACAGGGGGCTCAGTGAAGCTTTCTTT
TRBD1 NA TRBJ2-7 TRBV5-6 CASSFGVRGEQYF TGTGCCAGCAGCTTTGGGGTCAGGGGGGAGCAGTACTTC
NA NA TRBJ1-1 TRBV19 CASSIRRDTEAFF TGTGCCAGTAGTATAAGGAGGGATACTGAAGCTTTCTTT
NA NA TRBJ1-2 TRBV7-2 CASSLAGEQGYTF TGTGCCAGCTCGTTGGCAGGGGAACAAGGCTACACCTTC
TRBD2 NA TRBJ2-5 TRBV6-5 CASSYSGGAWETQYF TGTGCCAGCAGTTACAGCGGGGGGGCTTGGGAGACCCAGTACTTC
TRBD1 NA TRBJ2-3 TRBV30 CAWSVTGGTDTQYF TGTGCCTGGAGTGTTACAGGGGGCACAGATACGCAGTATTTT
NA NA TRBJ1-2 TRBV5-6 CASSPDLTLRTSGYTF TGTGCCAGCAGCCCGGATTTGACCTTAAGGACATCTGGCTACACCTTC
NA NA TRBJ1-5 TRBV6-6 CASSYSTGGVNQPQHF TGTGCCAGCAGTTACTCGACCGGCGGGGTCAATCAGCCCCAGCATTTT
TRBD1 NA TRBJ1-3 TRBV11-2 CASSLGTGLSGNTIYF TGTGCCAGCAGCTTAGGGACAGGGTTGTCTGGAAACACCATATATTTT
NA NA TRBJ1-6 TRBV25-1 CASSERTGRGSPLHF TGTGCCAGCAGTGAACGGACGGGTCGGGGGTCACCCCTCCACTTT
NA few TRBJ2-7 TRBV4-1 CASSLERSEQYF TGCGCCAGCAGCCTCGAGCGGAGCGAGCAGTACTTC
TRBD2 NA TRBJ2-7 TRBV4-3 CASSQDPREDYEQYF TGCGCCAGCAGCCAAGATCCGCGGGAGGACTACGAGCAGTACTTC
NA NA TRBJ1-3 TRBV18 CASSPGDFSGNTIYF TGTGCCAGCTCACCAGGGGACTTCTCTGGAAACACCATATATTTT
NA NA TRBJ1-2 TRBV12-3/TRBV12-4 CASRDAGNYGYTF TGTGCCAGCCGAGACGCAGGAAACTATGGCTACACCTTC
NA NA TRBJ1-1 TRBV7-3 CASSASGMNTEAFF TGTGCCAGCAGCGCCTCAGGTATGAACACTGAAGCTTTCTTT
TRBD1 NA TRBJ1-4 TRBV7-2 CASSRDRAGEKLFF TGTGCCAGCAGCAGGGACAGGGCGGGTGAAAAACTGTTTTTT
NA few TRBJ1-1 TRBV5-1 CASSPLETGGTSAFF TGCGCCAGCAGCCCCTTGGAAACGGGGGGCACGAGCGCTTTCTTT
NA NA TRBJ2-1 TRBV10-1 CASSESGDTNEQFF TGCGCCAGCAGTGAGTCGGGGGACACCAATGAGCAGTTCTTC
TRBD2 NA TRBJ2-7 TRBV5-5 CASSFGLAGSSSYEQYF TGTGCCAGCAGCTTTGGACTAGCGGGATCGAGCTCCTACGAGCAGTACTTC
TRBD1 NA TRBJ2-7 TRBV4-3 CASSQDRDSSDEQYF TGCGCCAGCAGCCAAGATCGGGACAGTTCCGACGAGCAGTACTTC
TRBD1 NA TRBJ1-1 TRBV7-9 CASSYTGVGAEAFF TGTGCCAGCAGCTATACAGGGGTGGGAGCTGAAGCTTTCTTT
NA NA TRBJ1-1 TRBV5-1 CASSSRGPEAFF TGCGCCAGCAGCTCGCGGGGTCCTGAAGCTTTCTTT
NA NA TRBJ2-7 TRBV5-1 CASSLEGHEQYF TGCGCCAGCAGCTTGGAGGGGCACGAGCAGTACTTC
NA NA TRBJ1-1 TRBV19 CASSITWTEAFF TGTGCCAGTAGTATCACATGGACTGAAGCTTTCTTT
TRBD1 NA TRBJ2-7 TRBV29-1 CSAEGQGSSYEQYF TGCAGCGCCGAGGGACAGGGGAGCTCCTACGAGCAGTACTTC
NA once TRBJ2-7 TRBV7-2 CASSLPGSYEQYF TGTGCCAGCAGCTTACCGGGGTCCTACGAGCAGTACTTC
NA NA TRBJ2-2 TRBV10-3 CAISESYESNTGELFF TGTGCCATCAGTGAGTCTTACGAGTCGAACACCGGGGAGCTGTTTTTT